Below are 30 T cell receptor beta chains sequenced from a single sample in a study of regulatory T cells in long-lasting Graves disease. Time point noted: newly diagnosed GD, antithyroid drugs for less than 3 months. PBMCs were the source of the RNA used for TCR sequencing. CDR3-region Arm-PCR and iRepertoire HTBI primers produced the TCR beta libraries. One entry per CDR3 protein, called by TCRdb with MiXCR from the multiplex PCR reads. This table has 540,000 or so distinct CDR3 sequences, roughly 14% appearing once. This same sample was also taken into another study, of T cells in Graves' hyperthyroidism and ophthalmopathy.

The sequenced sample was peripheral blood mononuclear cells (PBMCs), obtained at new diagnosis, from a patient treated with antithyroid drugs. These receptors all come from a young man with Graves disease.

This clonotype was seen at least ten times. V gene TRBV11-2 combines with J gene TRBJ2-7; the D gene is possibly TRBD1 (5 bases). CDR3 length: 14 residues. Trimming left V 4 bases short and J 8 bases short, with 18 bases between. From germline, CDR1 is SGHAT and CDR2 FQNNGV. The CDR3 sequence is CASSSQGTLGQQYF. In nucleotides, the CDR3 is TGTGCCAGCAGCTCTCAGGGAACCTTGGGTCAGCAGTACTTC. The full variable domain, in which reference TRBV11-2 and TRBJ2-7 provide the parts outside the CDR3, is EAGVAQSPRYKIIEKRQSVAFWCNPISGHATLYWYQQILGQGPKLLIQFQNNGVVDDSQLPKDRFSAERLKGVDSTLKIQPAKLEDSAVYLCASSSQGTLGQQYFGPGTRLTVT.

In its sample, this clonotype was seen many times. The chain carries TRBV6-1 and TRBJ2-3; 9 bases match TRBD2. There are 17 residues in the CDR3. The trim removed 6 bases at V and 1 base at J, leaving 11 bases unmatched. Germline-derived CDR1 and CDR2 are MNHNS and SASEGT. This chain's CDR3 is CASSDHSGRGGTDTQYF. CDR3 nucleotides: TGTGCCAGCAGCGACCATAGCGGGAGAGGGGGCACAGATACGCAGTATTTT.

The rearrangement joins TRBV7-2 to TRBJ2-1, with D possibly matching TRBD2 (6 bases). V lost 8 bases, J lost 2 bases, and 13 bases lay in between. The CDR3 has 14 amino acids. Germline V gene sequence: CDR1 SGHTA, CDR2 FQGNSA. CDR3 coding DNA: TGTGCCAGCGCGAGTAGCGGTACCTACAATGAGCAGTTCTTC. The encoded protein is CASASSGTYNEQFF.

The chain recombines TRBV7-9 with TRBJ2-1, with a weak D call TRBD1 (6 bases). Germline V CDR1 and CDR2: SEHNR, FQNEAQ (reference sequence). This CDR3 spans 18 amino acids. Trimming took off 2 bases at V and 0 bases at J, with 17 bases between the two ends. In DNA form, the CDR3 reads TGTGCCAGCAGCTTACCCCAGGACAGCCCTAGCTCCTACAATGAGCAGTTCTTC. Amino acids: CASSLPQDSPSSYNEQFF.

The sample holds many counts of this clonotype. The chain carries TRBV5-1 and TRBJ2-7, with D unresolved. CDR1 SGHRS and CDR2 YFSETQ come from the germline V gene. This CDR3 comprises 13 residues. Between the trimmed V and J ends, which lost 2 bases and 3 bases, there was a span of 9 bases. In DNA, the CDR3 is TGCGCCAGCAGCTTCTCGGCAGACTACGAGCAGTACTTC. Its translation is CASSFSADYEQYF.

The CDR3 is CASRSRGNGGYTF. The CDR3 DNA follows: TGTGCCAGCAGATCGAGGGGGAATGGCGGCTACACCTTC. The gene calls are TRBV6-1 and TRBJ1-2; D possibly corresponds to TRBD1 (6 bases). The CDR3 has 13 amino acids. Trimming removed 6 bases from V and 8 bases from J, with 16 bases in between. CDR1 is MNHNS and CDR2 is SASEGT in the germline V gene.

This clonotype showed up just a few times. This rearrangement joins TRBV30 to TRBJ1-6, with D hard to call. The CDR3 spans 12 residues. V was trimmed by 8 bases and J by 8 bases, leaving 13 bases between them. CDR1 is GTSNPN, CDR2 SVGIG, per germline (reference sequence). CDR3: CARRGSDSPLHF. CDR3 nucleotide sequence: TGTGCCAGGCGGGGATCTGATTCACCCCTCCACTTT.

V and J are TRBV30 and TRBJ1-2; 10 nucleotides line up with TRBD1. V trimming: 3 bases; J trimming: 4 bases; junction bases outside the gene matches: 11. The V gene's germline CDR1 is GTSNPN and CDR2 SVGIG (reference sequence). CDR3 length: 16 residues. For the CDR3, the DNA is TGTGCCTGGAGCGATCATGGACAGGGGGAGGGCTATGGCTACACCTTC. Amino acid sequence: CAWSDHGQGEGYGYTF.

The sample holds many counts of this clonotype. The genes are TRBV12-3 or TRBV12-4 and TRBJ2-7; 9 bases match TRBD2. This CDR3 comprises 16 residues. J lost 3 bases, V lost 3 bases, and 9 bases had no gene match. DNA of the CDR3: TGTGCCAGCAGTTTTCGAGCGGGAGGTTCAGGCTACGAGCAGTACTTC. This encodes CASSFRAGGSGYEQYF.

Regarding this clonotype: The junction departs from germline at one end; a sequencing error may be responsible. The genes are TRBV6-2 or TRBV6-3 and TRBJ2-3, with D maybe TRBD1 (5 bases). The germline V gene encodes CDR1 MNHEY and CDR2 SVGEGT. This CDR3 contains 13 residues. This chain's CDR3 is CASSPSGTGTQYF. The CDR3 nucleotides read TGTGCCAGCAGCCCTTCGGGCACAGGTACGCAGTATTTT.

This clonotype has at least ten counts. This chain links TRBV20-1 with TRBJ1-5; D call uncertain. V lost 3 bases, J lost 3 bases, and 12 bases lay in between. CDR3 length equals 14 residues. Germline lookup yields CDR1 DFQATT and CDR2 SNEGSKA (reference sequence). The CDR3 is CSAREGPTNQPQHF. In DNA form, the CDR3 reads TGCAGTGCTAGGGAGGGCCCTACCAATCAGCCCCAGCATTTT.

V usage is TRBV29-1 and J usage is TRBJ1-1; the D gene is possibly TRBD1 (5 bases). V lost 8 bases, J lost 0 bases, and 13 bases lay in between. CDR1 and CDR2 (germline): SQVTM, ANQGSEA. The CDR3 has 13 residues. CDR3 bases: TGCAGCATCGTGGACACCTTGAACACTGAAGCTTTCTTT. Its translation: CSIVDTLNTEAFF. Full variable domain (remainder filled in from reference TRBV29-1 and TRBJ1-1): SAVISQKPSRDICQRGTSLTIQCQVDSQVTMMFWYRQQPGQSLTLIATANQGSEATYESGFVIDKFPISRPNLTFSTLTVSNMSPEDSSIYLCSIVDTLNTEAFFGQGTRLTVV.

On this clonotype itself: Being one base from a much bigger clone, this may be a read error. The CDR3 loop reads CVSSSRKHLFEAFF. The CDR3 nucleotides read TGTGTCAGCAGTTCCAGGAAACATCTCTTTGAAGCTTTCTTT. The chain is built from TRBV6-2 or TRBV6-3 and TRBJ1-1; D gene ambiguous. Germline V gives CDR1 MNHEY, CDR2 SVGEGT. This CDR3 is built from 14 residues.

This clonotype was found many times. The genes are TRBV20-1 and TRBJ2-7, with D perhaps TRBD1 or TRBD2 (5 bases each). Germline V lookup: CDR1 DFQATT, CDR2 SNEGSKA (reference sequence). CDR3 length: 14 amino acids. V was pared by 1 base and J by 0 bases, with 10 bases between. The CDR3 loop reads CSARVTGRSYEQYF. The CDR3 coding sequence is TGCAGTGCTAGAGTGACGGGGCGCTCCTACGAGCAGTACTTC.

This clonotype has only a few counts. The chain joins TRBV7-9 to TRBJ2-7; possible D gene TRBD1, 5 bases. Trimming took off 1 base at V and 3 bases at J, with 16 bases between the two ends. CDR3 size: 16 residues. Germline CDR1 SEHNR, CDR2 FQNEAQ (reference sequence). CDR3 nucleotide sequence: TGTGCCAGCAGCTTAGGGTTAGGGGCGTTGATCTACGAGCAGTACTTC. Protein sequence: CASSLGLGALIYEQYF.

This clonotype was recorded many times. The J gene is TRBJ1-2, the V gene TRBV20-1; D possibly corresponds to TRBD1 (5 bases). The CDR3 loop spans 17 amino acids. The germline V gene encodes CDR1 DFQATT and CDR2 SNEGSKA (reference sequence). The V end was cut by 0 bases, the J end by 6 bases, with 23 bases between. CDR3 sequence (DNA): TGCAGTGCTAGAGATGGGGCGCCAGGGATCAACAACGATGGCTACACCTTC. It encodes CSARDGAPGINNDGYTF.

This clonotype was found many times. The chain couples TRBV29-1 to TRBJ2-1; TRBD1 matches at 9 bases. V trimming: 8 bases; J trimming: 6 bases; junction bases outside the gene matches: 17. There are 16 residues in the CDR3. From germline, CDR1 is SQVTM and CDR2 ANQGSEA. DNA of the CDR3: TGCAGCACTATGGACTGGTCGGGACAGGGACTCAATGAGCAGTTCTTC. This codes for CSTMDWSGQGLNEQFF.

This clonotype was seen repeatedly, ten times or more. The chain joins TRBV12-3 or TRBV12-4 to TRBJ2-1; 12 bases match TRBD2. This CDR3 has 15 residues. V trimming: 4 bases; J trimming: 8 bases; junction bases outside the gene matches: 6. CDR3 in DNA: TGTGCCAGCAGTTCCGGACTAGCGGGATCTTATGAGCAGTTCTTC. Its translation is CASSSGLAGSYEQFF.

This clonotype was counted at least ten times. The rearrangement uses TRBV20-1 and TRBJ1-1; D might be TRBD1 (5 bases). CDR1 is DFQATT, CDR2 SNEGSKA, per germline (reference sequence). V dropped 3 bases and J dropped 4 bases, with 12 bases sitting between them. The CDR3 is made up of 13 amino acids. CDR3 sequence reads: CSASLGGVTEAFF. As DNA, the CDR3 is TGCAGTGCTAGCCTTGGGGGTGTCACTGAAGCTTTCTTT.

This clonotype was counted ten times or more. This sequence joins TRBV29-1 and TRBJ2-1; possibly TRBD1 or TRBD2 for D (5 bases each). Germline CDR1 and CDR2: SQVTM and ANQGSEA. V was trimmed by 1 base and J by 0 bases, leaving 13 bases between them. This CDR3 region has 16 residues. This CDR3 is CSVEGRGLSSYNEQFF. DNA of the CDR3: TGCAGCGTTGAAGGTCGGGGCCTTAGCTCCTACAATGAGCAGTTCTTC.

This clonotype showed up many times. This sequence joins TRBV7-2 and TRBJ1-2; maybe TRBD1 (5 bases). Germline CDR1 and CDR2: SGHTA and FQGNSA. The CDR3 extends over 14 amino acids. The V end was cut by 1 base, the J end by 7 bases, with 13 bases between. The CDR3 spells CASSLGRGNSGYTF. In DNA, the CDR3 is TGTGCCAGCAGCTTAGGTCGGGGCAACAGTGGCTACACCTTC.

CDR3 sequence (DNA): TGTGCCAGCAGTCTGACCTCTCCCGGGACAGGGATCCCCCATGAGCAGTTCTTC. Amino acids: CASSLTSPGTGIPHEQFF. V usage is TRBV6-1 and J usage is TRBJ2-1; 9 bases are a match to TRBD1. The CDR3 is 18 amino acids. V shed 5 bases and J 8 bases; nucleotides not matched to a gene: 19. Germline V lookup: CDR1 MNHNS, CDR2 SASEGT.

J is TRBJ1-4 and V is TRBV5-6; D is possibly TRBD1 (6 bases). Trimming cost V 2 bases and J 3 bases, with 11 bases left between them. CDR1 is SGHDT and CDR2 is YYEEEE in the germline V gene. CDR3 length: 15 amino acids. The CDR3 reads CASSFQGLSNEKLFF. CDR3 nucleotides: TGTGCCAGCAGCTTCCAGGGGCTTTCTAATGAAAAACTGTTTTTT.

At least ten counts were recorded for this clonotype. The V call is TRBV30, the J call TRBJ1-1; TRBD1 aligns across 7 bases. The length of the CDR3 is 12 residues. Germline V gene sequence: CDR1 GTSNPN, CDR2 SVGIG (reference sequence). Trimming cost V 3 bases and J 8 bases; bases outside gene matches: 6. The CDR3 reads CAWRGGGLEAFF. In nucleotides, the CDR3 is TGTGCCTGGAGAGGAGGGGGCTTGGAAGCTTTCTTT.

This clonotype was counted only a few times. The chain has TRBV2 and TRBJ2-1; maybe TRBD2 (5 bases). The CDR3 totals 15 residues. Germline CDR1 is SNHLY and CDR2 is FYNNEI. The V gene lost 6 bases and the J gene lost 3 bases, with 15 bases spanning the gap. The CDR3, as DNA: TGTGCCAGCAGCCCGGAGGACCACCGCTACAATGAGCAGTTCTTC. Encoded protein: CASSPEDHRYNEQFF.

This clonotype was seen ten or more times. This rearrangement joins TRBV20-1 to TRBJ2-7; 10 bases line up with TRBD1. This CDR3 is 14 amino acids long. CDR1 DFQATT and CDR2 SNEGSKA come from the germline V gene (reference sequence). V was clipped by 4 bases and J by 4 bases; unmatched bases: 7. The CDR3 DNA is TGCAGTGCTAAAACCGGGACAGGGGTATACGAGCAGTACTTC. Protein sequence: CSAKTGTGVYEQYF.

This clonotype was detected a few times. The chain has TRBV29-1 and TRBJ1-3, with 7 bases fitting TRBD1. There are 17 residues in the CDR3. Germline loops: CDR1 SQVTM, CDR2 ANQGSEA. J gave up 0 bases and V 2 bases, and 10 bases lay outside the gene matches. CDR3 amino acids: CSVETYVQGSSGNTIYF. CDR3 coding DNA: TGCAGCGTTGAAACCTACGTACAGGGGAGCTCTGGAAACACCATATATTTT.

In regard to this clonotype: A much larger clonotype is one base distant, so this may be a read error. The chain uses TRBV6-2 or TRBV6-3 and TRBJ2-7, with 13 bases identical to TRBD2. This CDR3 comprises 16 residues. CDR1 is MNHEY and CDR2 is SVGEGT in the germline V gene. CDR3 sequence: CAITGESGLAGAERYF. The CDR3 region has the DNA TGTGCCATCACTGGGGAGAGTGGACTAGCGGGAGCCGAGCGGTACTTC.

This clonotype was counted only a few times. The CDR3 protein is CASSQVPFSNQPQHF. The CDR3 coding sequence is TGCGCCAGCAGCCAAGTCCCCTTTAGCAATCAGCCCCAGCATTTT. The chain employs TRBV4-1 and TRBJ1-5; D remains ambiguous. This CDR3 spans 15 amino acids. Trimming cost V 1 base and J 0 bases, with 7 bases left between them. CDR1 and CDR2 (germline): MGHRA, YSYEKL.

The sample holds many counts of this clonotype. The chain couples TRBV28 to TRBJ2-1, with TRBD2 matching over 12 bases. Germline CDR1 is MDHEN and CDR2 is SYDVKM. This CDR3 is 15 amino acids long. Unmatched junction bases numbered 11, after V lost 5 bases and J lost 12 bases. CDR3 in DNA: TGTGCCAGCAGTCAACCGGGACTAGCGGGCAGGGGGCAGTTCTTC. Translation: CASSQPGLAGRGQFF.